The source of this T cell receptor beta chain is a study of T cells in Graves' hyperthyroidism and ophthalmopathy. Regarding the study as a whole: Among clonotypes expanded in thyroid above 0.001, most were also found in blood. Ophthalmopathy was predicted by the model a median of roughly 6.7 months ahead of onset.

This clonotype has at least ten counts. Its matching antigen is unknown. Researchers amplified the TCR beta CDR3 regions from RNA transcripts. A set of HTBI primers served as the primers for a first-round RT-PCR of the TCR CDR3. A single record per CDR3 protein comes from TCRdb applying MiXCR to the multiplex PCR reads. This table has under 400,000 distinct CDR3 sequences, about 14% appearing once. Trimming took off 3 bases at V and 5 bases at J, with 14 bases between the two ends. Per the germline V gene, CDR1 is LNHNV and CDR2 is YYDKDF (reference sequence). The CDR3 contains 14 residues. The source is a woman aged 55-70 years with Graves' hyperthyroidism. Sequencing was carried out using blood. This chain uses TRBV15 with TRBJ2-7, with D perhaps given as TRBD1 or TRBD2 (5 bases each). CDR3 region: CATSRGPTLDEQYF. CDR3 bases: TGTGCCACCAGCAGGGGACCCACGCTGGACGAGCAGTACTTC.